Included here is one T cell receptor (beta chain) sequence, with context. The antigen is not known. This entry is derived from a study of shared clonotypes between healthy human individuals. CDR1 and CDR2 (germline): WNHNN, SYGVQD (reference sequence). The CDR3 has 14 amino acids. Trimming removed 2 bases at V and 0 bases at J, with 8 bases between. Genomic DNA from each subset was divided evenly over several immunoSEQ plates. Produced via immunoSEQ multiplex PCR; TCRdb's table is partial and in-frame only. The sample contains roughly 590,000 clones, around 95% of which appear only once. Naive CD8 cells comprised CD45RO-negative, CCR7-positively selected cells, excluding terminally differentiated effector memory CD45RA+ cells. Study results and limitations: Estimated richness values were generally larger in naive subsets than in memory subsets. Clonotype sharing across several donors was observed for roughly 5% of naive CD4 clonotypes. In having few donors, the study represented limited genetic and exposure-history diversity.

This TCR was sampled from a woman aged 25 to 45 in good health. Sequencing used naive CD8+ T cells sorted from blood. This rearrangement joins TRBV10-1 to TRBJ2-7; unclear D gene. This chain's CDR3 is CASSEGGSSYEQYF. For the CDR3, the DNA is TGCGCCAGCAGTGAGGGCGGCAGCTCCTACGAGCAGTACTTC.